This T cell receptor (beta chain) derives from a study of CD8 T cells in ankylosing spondylitis. Overall study findings and caveats: A motif in TCR beta, a set of about 8 highly homologous variants, appeared characteristic of ankylosing spondylitis blood. Reportedly, disease-linked clones are significantly enriched in ankylosing spondylitis patients' matched synovial fluid.

This clonotype came up a few times. Its specificity is not known. The CDR3 consists of 16 residues. Trimming shortened V by 1 base and J by 5 bases, and 17 bases separated the two germline ends. Germline CDR1 reads SGHAT; CDR2 reads FQNNGV. TCRdb reanalysed the 5' RACE reads using MiXCR and keeps one entry per CDR3 protein. The table lists about 440,000 distinct CDR3 sequences, roughly 15% of them singletons, with approximately 0.97% in the top ten. This TCR derives from a male donor with ankylosing spondylitis. This rearrangement joins TRBV11-2 to TRBJ2-5; a possible D gene is TRBD2 (6 bases). The sequenced sample consisted of blood, either unsorted or a sorted T cell fraction (not recorded which). The CDR3 sequence is CASSLGGRGKEETQYF. Written as DNA, the CDR3 is TGTGCCAGCAGCTTAGGAGGGCGGGGTAAGGAGGAGACCCAGTACTTC.